This T cell receptor (beta chain) was observed in a study of vaccination and CD4 T cells after COVID-19. General study points: Within the convalescent patients, spike mono-reactivity was found in 304 of 307 vaccine-specific clones.

Sequenced with the Oncomine TCR Beta short-read assay was DNA taken from cultured CD4+ T cells. TCRdb ran MiXCR on the PCR reads and lists one entry per CDR3 protein. This sample has about 13,000 distinct CDR3 sequences, with roughly 44% found just once. In this sample, this clonotype turned up a few times. Antigen specificity is unknown. Trimming took 1 base from V and 7 from J, leaving 8 bases between them. The CDR3 is 13 amino acids. Germline CDR1 and CDR2: SGHNT and YYREEE (reference sequence). Noted treatment: roughly 10-day PBMC culture with coronavirus spike peptide pools or control peptides (ViraFEST assay).

This TCR came from a human donor who had recovered from COVID-19. The chain combines TRBV5-4 with TRBJ1-4; D is unresolved. Specimen: CD4+ T cells from blood, cultured in vitro. This CDR3 is CASSLLPGEKLFF. The CDR3 nucleotides are TGTGCCAGCAGCTTGTTACCGGGTGAAAAACTGTTTTTT.